This T cell receptor (beta chain) derives from a study of TIL therapy for anti-PD-1-resistant metastatic lung cancer. At the level of the study: Median tumor mutation burden was 1.5 mutations per megabase.

This was the immunoSEQ v3 assay. TCRdb's copy holds only in-frame clones and misses some; the assay was immunoSEQ multiplex PCR. The data hold around 15,000 clones, with 70% to 85% observed a single time. Described time point: pre-treatment sample, taken before nivolumab and TIL therapy. The CDR3 consists of 15 residues. From germline, CDR1 is SGHTA and CDR2 FQGTGA. J gave up 4 bases and V 5 bases, and 8 bases lay outside the gene matches. This chain joins TRBV7-3 and TRBJ2-7; 10 positions agree with TRBD2. The sequences come from blood, collected at baseline. The source of this sequence is a person between 25 and 79 years old with non-small cell lung cancer. The CDR3 loop is CASSTQRGGNYEQYF. In nucleotides, the CDR3 is TGTGCCAGCAGCACTCAGCGGGGGGGTAATTACGAGCAGTACTTC.